Below, one T cell receptor (beta chain) is given with its context. Because it lacks the conserved phenylalanine or tryptophan at the end, this CDR3 is likely a read error. This entry comes from a study of neurological immune-mediated disorders. TCRdb ran MiXCR on the 5' RACE reads and lists one entry per CDR3 protein. The sample yields fewer than 65,000 distinct CDR3 sequences, around 4.2% seen once. Germline V lookup: CDR1 KGHSH, CDR2 LQKENI. This CDR3 spans 14 amino acids. Trimming shortened V by 2 bases and J by 0 bases, and 8 bases separated the two germline ends. This receptor was obtained from a middle-aged man with multiple sclerosis. Input material: PBMCs. The rearrangement uses TRBV18 and TRBJ2-7; maybe TRBD1 (6 bases). This chain's CDR3 is CASSPGTNSYEQYN. For the CDR3, the DNA is TGTGCCAGCTCACCAGGGACAAACTCCTACGAGCAGTACAAC.